This TCR beta chain was observed in a study of blood T cell repertoires in COVID-19. Study-level background: Sites across the United States, Italy and Spain contributed samples from acute and convalescent COVID-19.

Seattle's enrolled individuals joined amid active infection and were then monitored longitudinally. After removal of 7 bases from V and 5 bases from J, the junction contained 13 bases not matched to a gene. The CDR3 length is 15 residues. Per the study methods: Reference gene primer amplification gave nucleated cell count estimates. TCRdb keeps only in-frame clones here, not all; method: immunoSEQ multiplex PCR. Clonal size and the V and J genes are those of that table, whereas D and trimming came from the DNA. Of 250,000 to 350,000 clones listed, around 85% are singletons. The chain is built from TRBV23-1 and TRBJ2-7; TRBD2 agrees at 8 bases. TRBV23-1 is an ORF for which the function is uncertain. The sequenced material came from peripheral blood. This clonotype originated in a human donor with COVID-19, enrolled during active disease. The donor label of this sample is uncertain. This chain's CDR3 is CASTEREREFHEQYF. CDR3 in DNA: TGCGCCAGCACTGAGCGCGAGCGGGAGTTCCACGAGCAGTACTTC.